Included here is one T cell receptor (beta chain) sequence, with context. Produced via immunoSEQ multiplex PCR; TCRdb's table is partial and in-frame only. The table has about 280,000 clones, 65% to 90% seen once. This entry comes from a study of blood T cell repertoires in COVID-19. Looking at the study overall: Samples came from the United States, Italy and Spain, spanning acute and convalescent COVID-19. The analysed material was cDNA or gDNA that came from T cells, B-cell-depleted T cells, or PBMCs.

The length of the CDR3 is 14 residues. Trimming removed 8 bases from V and 0 bases from J, with 13 bases in between. Germline V lookup: CDR1 SNHLY, CDR2 FYNNEI. The rearrangement joins TRBV2 to TRBJ1-2; maybe TRBD1 (6 bases). Material for sequencing was peripheral blood. The receptor was derived from a woman aged 70-85 years with COVID-19, enrolled during active disease. CDR3 loop: CASVPGAANYGYTF. The CDR3 nucleotides read TGTGCCAGCGTTCCAGGGGCCGCTAACTATGGCTACACCTTC. The whole variable domain, filled in from reference TRBV2 and TRBJ1-2, reads EPEVTQTPSHQVTQMGQEVILRCVPISNHLYFYWYRQILGQKVEFLVSFYNNEISEKSEIFDDQFSVERPDGSNFTLKIRSTKLEDSAMYFCASVPGAANYGYTFGSGTRLTVV.